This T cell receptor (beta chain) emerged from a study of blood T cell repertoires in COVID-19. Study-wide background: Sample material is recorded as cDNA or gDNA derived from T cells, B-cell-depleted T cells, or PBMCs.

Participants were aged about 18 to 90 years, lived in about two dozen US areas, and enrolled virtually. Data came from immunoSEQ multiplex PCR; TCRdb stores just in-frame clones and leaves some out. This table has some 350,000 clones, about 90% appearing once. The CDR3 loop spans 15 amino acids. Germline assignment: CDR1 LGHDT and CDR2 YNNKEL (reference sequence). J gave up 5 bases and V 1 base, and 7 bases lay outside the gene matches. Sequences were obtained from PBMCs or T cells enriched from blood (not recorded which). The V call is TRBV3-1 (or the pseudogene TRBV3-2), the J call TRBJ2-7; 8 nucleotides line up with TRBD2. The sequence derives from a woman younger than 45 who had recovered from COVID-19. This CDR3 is CASSQGLAGSHEQYF. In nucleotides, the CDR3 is TGTGCCAGCAGCCAAGGGTTAGCGGGAAGCCACGAGCAGTACTTC.